The present entry profiles one T cell receptor (beta chain) with its context. The data originate from a study of shared clonotypes between healthy human individuals. Generated by immunoSEQ multiplex PCR, the TCRdb table keeps only in-frame clones and is missing some. The repertoire holds millions of clones, with 80% to 95% as singletons. Input material: naive CD4+ T cells from PBMCs. The subset was: CD45RA+ positively selected. The receptor comes from a man between 18 and 29 years old in good health. Some clones in this sample may be carry-over from other donors' samples.

The CDR3 nucleotides are TGTGCCAGCGCAGGAGGGTTGAGCACTGAAGCTTTCTTT. Encoded protein: CASAGGLSTEAFF. The chain uses TRBV25-1 and TRBJ1-1; no definite D call. CDR3 size: 13 residues. CDR1 and CDR2 (germline): MGHDK, SYGVNS. V dropped 8 bases and J dropped 4 bases, with 14 bases sitting between them.